This T cell receptor (beta chain) was profiled in a study of vaccination and CD4 T cells after COVID-19 (dated by TCRdb to between 2021 and 2023). Notes on the research overall: SARS-CoV-2 positivity had been established in the convalescent patients by nasal swab PCR, and mild disease was recorded in several of these patients and severe disease in one. The convalescent cohort included six males and four females, with two Hispanic individuals, seven Caucasians, two Asians and one multiracial person. Each participant got two doses of either the Pfizer-BioNTech BNT162b2 vaccine (n=8) or the Moderna mRNA-1273 vaccine (n=2). Post-COVID blood samples were collected from convalescent patients a median of around 96 days after diagnosis, with a range of roughly 30 to 170 days. The time from the second vaccine dose to post-vaccine blood sampling had a median of 72 days and ranged from about 13 to 250 days. The cultures were stimulated with overlapping spike peptide pools from SARS-CoV-2 and from the common cold coronaviruses HCoV-NL63, HCoV-OC43 and HCoV-229E. In control cultures, a CEFX viral epitope pool was used as positive control, an HIV-1 Nef peptide pool was used as negative control, or no peptide was added. The spike-specific CD4+ TCR repertoire was compared before and after mRNA vaccination in over 9 COVID-19 convalescent patients and a handful of infection-naive healthy vaccine recipients. What the research found in general, with its limitations: Among convalescent patients, a median roughly 90% of the SARS-CoV-2-reactive clones seen after vaccination appeared only after vaccination, which suggests priming specific to the vaccine. Only a relatively small number of convalescent patients were included in the study, and early timepoints following natural infection were not analyzed. Of the vaccine-specific clones in convalescent patients, 304 of 307, or nearly all, reacted only to SARS-CoV-2 spike and did not cross-react with common cold coronaviruses. The median number of SARS-CoV-2-reactive clonotypes rose from 20 to 25 after infection to 38 after vaccination, but the change was not significant.

There are a few counts of this clonotype. Its antigen specificity is not known. The record has no base qualities; no much larger clone is one base away. In the paper's terms, the treatment or condition label means: roughly 10-day PBMC culture with coronavirus spike peptide pools or control peptides (ViraFEST assay). The ViraFEST assay was used in the study, in which antigen-specific T cells were expanded with peptide pools and expanded clonotypes were subsequently identified by TCR sequencing. The convalescent patients' positive SARS-CoV-2 PCR tests were from March to December 2020, which was before the Alpha, Beta and Delta variants emerged in the United States. Each well held two million PBMCs cultured with around 9 ug/ml peptide pools in IMDM containing around 4.5% human AB serum and roughly 9 IU/ml IL-2. On days 3 and 7, half of the culture medium was replaced with fresh IL-2-containing medium. CD4+ T cells were isolated after 10 days of culture through negative selection using the EasySep CD4+ T cell isolation kit. PBMCs were separated from whole blood using Ficoll-Paque Plus gradient centrifugation and then either used fresh or cryopreserved at -140C. In general, triplicate wells were set up for every culture condition.

Libraries came from PCR. At the Johns Hopkins FTIC core, DNA from the cultured CD4+ T cells underwent TCR sequencing with the Oncomine TCR Beta short-read assay. The QIAamp micro DNA kit was used to extract genomic DNA from the cultured CD4+ T cells. Oncomine TCR Beta libraries from cultured CD4+ T cells were pooled using unique dual indexes and sequenced on an Illumina iSeq 100. The authors' pipeline ran thus. Non-productive sequences were removed, and CDR3s that did not start with C, did not end with F or W, or were shorter than 7 amino acids were discarded. The MANAFEST web application identified antigen-specific clonotypes by comparing peptide-stimulated wells against reference wells and other culture wells. For a clone to be called positive, the clone needed an FDR below 0.05, an odds ratio above 5, and a productive frequency above 0.1% in at least two of three replicate wells. Clonotypes that were significantly expanded in both SARS-CoV-2 spike wells and at least one common cold coronavirus spike condition were defined as cross-reactive. Levenshtein distances (stringdist) and unrooted phylogenetic trees (ape) in R version 3.6.1 were used to assess CDR3 homology. The public reads were quality trimmed at Q25 with fastp and then assembled into clones with MiXCR by TCRdb, keeping productive beta chains. Rows with one shared CDR3 protein collapse into an entry with the most common genes and DNA. The V and J calls follow TCRdb's processing rather than the paper's. The sample yields around 11,000 distinct CDR3 sequences; about 41% were counted once. Around 10% of the sample belongs to the ten largest clones.

The source was CD4+ T cells from blood, cultured in vitro, collected after SARS-CoV-2 vaccination. This sequence was found in a human donor who had recovered from COVID-19.

In nucleotides, the sequence is TGTGCCAGCAGTCCCTTCCAAAGCGGGACCGGGAGGGAGACCCAGTACTTC. It specifies CASSPFQSGTGRETQYF. The rearrangement joined TRBV6-1 to TRBJ2-5; 7 central nucleotides agree with TRBD2. The germline V gene provides CDR1 MNHNS and CDR2 SASEGT. The CDR3 contains 17 residues, cysteine and phenylalanine counted. Solely the CDR3 DNA is kept, with 51 bases framed from the first base. V is cut back by 5 bases and J by 5 bases, with 17 bases in the junction unmatched.